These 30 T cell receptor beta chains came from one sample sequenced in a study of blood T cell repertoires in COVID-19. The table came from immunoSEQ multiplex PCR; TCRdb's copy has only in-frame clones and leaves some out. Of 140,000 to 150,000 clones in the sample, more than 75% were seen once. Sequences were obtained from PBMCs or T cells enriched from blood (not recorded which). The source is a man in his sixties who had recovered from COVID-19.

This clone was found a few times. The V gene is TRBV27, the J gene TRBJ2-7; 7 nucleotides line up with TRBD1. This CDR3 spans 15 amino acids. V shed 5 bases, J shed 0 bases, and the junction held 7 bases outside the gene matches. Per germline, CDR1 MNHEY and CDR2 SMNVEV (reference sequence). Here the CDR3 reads CASSPLDRVSYEQYF. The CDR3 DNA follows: TGTGCCAGCAGTCCACTAGACAGGGTCTCCTACGAGCAGTACTTC.

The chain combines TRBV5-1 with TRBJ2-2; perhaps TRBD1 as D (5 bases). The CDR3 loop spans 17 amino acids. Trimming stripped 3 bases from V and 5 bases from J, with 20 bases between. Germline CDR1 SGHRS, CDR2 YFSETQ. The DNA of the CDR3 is TGCGCCAGCAGCTCCCCCCAAGGGGTCACGAGAACCGGGGAGCTGTTTTTT. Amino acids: CASSSPQGVTRTGELFF.

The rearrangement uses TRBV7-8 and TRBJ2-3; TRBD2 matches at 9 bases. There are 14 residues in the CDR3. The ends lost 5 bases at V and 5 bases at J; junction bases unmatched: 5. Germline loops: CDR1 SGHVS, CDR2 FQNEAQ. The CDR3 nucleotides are TGTGCCAGCAGCCGCGGGAGGGGAGTAGATACGCAGTATTTT. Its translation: CASSRGRGVDTQYF.

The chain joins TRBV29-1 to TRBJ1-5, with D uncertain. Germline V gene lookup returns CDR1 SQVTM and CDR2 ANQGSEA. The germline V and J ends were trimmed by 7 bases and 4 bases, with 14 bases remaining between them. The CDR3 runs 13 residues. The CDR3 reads CSARLASNQPQHF. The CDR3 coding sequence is TGCAGCGCCCGACTAGCGAGTAATCAGCCCCAGCATTTT. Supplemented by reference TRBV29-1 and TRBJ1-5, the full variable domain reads SAVISQKPSRDICQRGTSLTIQCQVDSQVTMMFWYRQQPGQSLTLIATANQGSEATYESGFVIDKFPISRPNLTFSTLTVSNMSPEDSSIYLCSARLASNQPQHFGDGTRLSIL.

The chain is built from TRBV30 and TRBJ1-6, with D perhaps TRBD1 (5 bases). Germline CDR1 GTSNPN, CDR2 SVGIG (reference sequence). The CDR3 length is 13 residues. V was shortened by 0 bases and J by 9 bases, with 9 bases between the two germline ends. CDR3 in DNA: TGTGCCTGGAGTGTCGGCGGGGGTTCACCCCTCCACTTT. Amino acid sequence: CAWSVGGGSPLHF.

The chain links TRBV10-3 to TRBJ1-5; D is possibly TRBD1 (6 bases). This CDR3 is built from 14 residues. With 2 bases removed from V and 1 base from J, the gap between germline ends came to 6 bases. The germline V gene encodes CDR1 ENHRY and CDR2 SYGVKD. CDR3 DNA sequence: TGTGCCATCAGTGAGGGACAGAGCAATCAGCCCCAGCATTTT. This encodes CAISEGQSNQPQHF.

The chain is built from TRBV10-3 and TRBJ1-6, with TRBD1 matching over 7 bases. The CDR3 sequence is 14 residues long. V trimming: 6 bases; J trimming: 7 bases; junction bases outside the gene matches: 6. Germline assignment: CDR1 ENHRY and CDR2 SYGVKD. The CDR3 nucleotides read TGTGCCATCAGGGGGGGACAGCCGAATTCACCCCTCCACTTT. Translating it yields CAIRGGQPNSPLHF.

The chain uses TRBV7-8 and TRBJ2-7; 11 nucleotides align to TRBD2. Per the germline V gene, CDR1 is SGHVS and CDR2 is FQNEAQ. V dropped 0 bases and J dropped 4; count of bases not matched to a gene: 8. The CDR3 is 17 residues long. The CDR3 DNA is TGTGCCAGCAGCTTAGCGCTCACTAGCGGGGGACAATACGAGCAGTACTTC. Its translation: CASSLALTSGGQYEQYF. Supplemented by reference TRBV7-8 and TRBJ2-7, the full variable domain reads GAGVSQSPRYKVAKRGQDVALRCDPISGHVSLFWYQQALGQGPEFLTYFQNEAQLDKSGLPSDRFFAERPEGSVSTLKIQRTQQEDSAVYLCASSLALTSGGQYEQYFGPGTRLTVT.

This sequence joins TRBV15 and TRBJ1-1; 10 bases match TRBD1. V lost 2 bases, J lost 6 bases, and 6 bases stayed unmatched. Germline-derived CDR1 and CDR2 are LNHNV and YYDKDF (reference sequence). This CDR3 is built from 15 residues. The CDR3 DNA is TGTGCCACCAGCAGATATGACAGGGGGCGGTCTGAAGCTTTCTTT. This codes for CATSRYDRGRSEAFF.

CDR3: CASSLRVFYNSPLHF. The CDR3 DNA follows: TGTGCCAGCAGCCTCAGGGTTTTCTATAATTCACCCCTCCACTTT. The chain combines TRBV3-1 (or the pseudogene TRBV3-2) with TRBJ1-6; tentative D call: TRBD1 (5 bases). V was shortened by 4 bases and J by 3 bases, with 10 bases between the two germline ends. The CDR3 extends over 15 amino acids. The germline CDR1 and CDR2 sequences are LGHDT and YNNKEL (reference sequence).

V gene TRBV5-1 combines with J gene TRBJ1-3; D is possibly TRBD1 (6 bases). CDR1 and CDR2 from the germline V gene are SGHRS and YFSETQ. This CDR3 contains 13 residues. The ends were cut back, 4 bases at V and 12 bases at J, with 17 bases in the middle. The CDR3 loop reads CASSRTALSHIYF. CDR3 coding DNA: TGCGCCAGCAGCCGGACAGCCTTAAGTCACATATATTTT.

The CDR3 reads CATSKTRAGETQYF. The DNA of the CDR3 is TGTGCCACCAGCAAAACGCGAGCGGGAGAGACCCAGTACTTC. J is TRBJ2-5 and V is TRBV15, with a possible D match to TRBD2 (6 bases). Trimming pared 4 bases from V and 4 bases from J, leaving 13 bases between. Germline-derived CDR1 and CDR2 are LNHNV and YYDKDF (reference sequence). The CDR3 runs to 14 residues. Supplemented by reference TRBV15 and TRBJ2-5, the full variable domain reads DAMVIQNPRYQVTQFGKPVTLSCSQTLNHNVMYWYQQKSSQAPKLLFHYYDKDFNNEADTPDNFQSRRPNTSFCFLDIRSPGLGDTAMYLCATSKTRAGETQYFGPGTRLLVL.

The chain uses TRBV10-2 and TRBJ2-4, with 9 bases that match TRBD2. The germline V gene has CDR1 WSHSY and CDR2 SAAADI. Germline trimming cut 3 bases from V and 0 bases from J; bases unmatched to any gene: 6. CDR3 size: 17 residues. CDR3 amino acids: CASSDELAGLAKNIQYF. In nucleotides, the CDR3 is TGCGCCAGCAGTGATGAGCTAGCGGGATTAGCCAAAAACATTCAGTACTTC.

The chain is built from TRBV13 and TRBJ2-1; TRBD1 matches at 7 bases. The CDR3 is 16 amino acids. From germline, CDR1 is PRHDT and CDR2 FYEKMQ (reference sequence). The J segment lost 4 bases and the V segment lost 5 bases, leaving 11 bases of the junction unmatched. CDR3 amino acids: CASSNRGPKTYNEQFF. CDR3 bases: TGTGCCAGCAGCAACAGGGGCCCGAAAACATACAATGAGCAGTTCTTC.

The CDR3 spells CASRSGTVMKKLFF. The CDR3 region has the DNA TGTGCCAGCAGGTCCGGGACAGTGATGAAAAAACTGTTTTTT. The chain carries TRBV2 and TRBJ1-4; 7 bases fit TRBD1. V lost 6 bases, J lost 9 bases, and 10 bases stayed unmatched. The CDR3 has 14 residues. CDR1 and CDR2 from the germline V gene are SNHLY and FYNNEI.

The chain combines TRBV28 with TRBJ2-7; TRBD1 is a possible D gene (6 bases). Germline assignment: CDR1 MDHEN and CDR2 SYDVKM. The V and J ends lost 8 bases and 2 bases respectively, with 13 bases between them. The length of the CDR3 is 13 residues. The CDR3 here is CASLMTGTYEQYF. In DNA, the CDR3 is TGTGCCAGCTTAATGACAGGAACCTACGAGCAGTACTTC.

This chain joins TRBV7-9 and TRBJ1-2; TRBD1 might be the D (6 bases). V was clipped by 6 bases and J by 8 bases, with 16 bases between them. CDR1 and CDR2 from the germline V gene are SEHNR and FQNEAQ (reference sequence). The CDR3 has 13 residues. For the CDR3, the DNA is TGTGCCAGCAGGGTGCAGGGGCCGTCGGGCTACACCTTC. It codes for CASRVQGPSGYTF.

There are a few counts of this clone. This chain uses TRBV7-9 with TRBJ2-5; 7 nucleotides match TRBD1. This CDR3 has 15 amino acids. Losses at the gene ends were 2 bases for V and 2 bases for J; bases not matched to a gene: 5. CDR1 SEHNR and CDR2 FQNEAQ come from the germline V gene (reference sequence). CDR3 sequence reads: CASSLRQGPQETQYF. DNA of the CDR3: TGTGCCAGCAGCTTACGACAGGGCCCTCAAGAGACCCAGTACTTC. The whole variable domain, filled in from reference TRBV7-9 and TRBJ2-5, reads DTGVSQNPRHKITKRGQNVTFRCDPISEHNRLYWYRQTLGQGPEFLTYFQNEAQLEKSRLLSDRFSAERPKGSFSTLEIQRTEQGDSAMYLCASSLRQGPQETQYFGPGTRLLVL.

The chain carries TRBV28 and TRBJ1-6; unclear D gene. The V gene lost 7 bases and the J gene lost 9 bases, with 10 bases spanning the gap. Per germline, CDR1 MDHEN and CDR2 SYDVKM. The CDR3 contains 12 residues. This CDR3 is CASTLRSSPLHF. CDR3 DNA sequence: TGTGCCAGCACCCTTAGGAGTTCACCCCTCCACTTT.

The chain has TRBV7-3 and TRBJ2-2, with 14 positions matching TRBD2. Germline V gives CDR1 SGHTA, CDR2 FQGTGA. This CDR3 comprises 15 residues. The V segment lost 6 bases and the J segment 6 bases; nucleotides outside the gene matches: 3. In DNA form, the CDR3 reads TGTGCCAGCAGTCAGGGACTAGCGGGAGCCGGGGAGCTGTTTTTT. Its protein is CASSQGLAGAGELFF.

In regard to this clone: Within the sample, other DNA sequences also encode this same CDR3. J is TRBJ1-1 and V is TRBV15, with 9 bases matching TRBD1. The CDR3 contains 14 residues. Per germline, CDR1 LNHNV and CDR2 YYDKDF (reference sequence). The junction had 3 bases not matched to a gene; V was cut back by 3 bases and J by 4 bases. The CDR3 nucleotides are TGTGCCACCAGCAGGACAGGGGGAGGCACTGAAGCTTTCTTT. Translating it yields CATSRTGGGTEAFF. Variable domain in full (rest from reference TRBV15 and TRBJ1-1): DAMVIQNPRYQVTQFGKPVTLSCSQTLNHNVMYWYQQKSSQAPKLLFHYYDKDFNNEADTPDNFQSRRPNTSFCFLDIRSPGLGDTAMYLCATSRTGGGTEAFFGQGTRLTVV.

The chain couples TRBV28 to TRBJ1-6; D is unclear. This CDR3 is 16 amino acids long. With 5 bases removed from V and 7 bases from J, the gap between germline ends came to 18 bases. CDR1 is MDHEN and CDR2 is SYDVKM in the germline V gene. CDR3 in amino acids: CASSVLLGPVNSPLHF. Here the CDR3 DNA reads TGTGCCAGCAGTGTACTCCTGGGCCCCGTAAATTCACCCCTCCACTTT.

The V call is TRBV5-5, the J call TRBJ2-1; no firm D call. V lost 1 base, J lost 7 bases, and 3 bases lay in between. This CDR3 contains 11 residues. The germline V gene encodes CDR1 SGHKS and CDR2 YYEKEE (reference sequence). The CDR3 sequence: CASSLINEQFF. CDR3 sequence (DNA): TGTGCCAGCAGCTTGATAAATGAGCAGTTCTTC. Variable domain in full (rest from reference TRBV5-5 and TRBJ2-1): DAGVTQSPTHLIKTRGQQVTLRCSPISGHKSVSWYQQVLGQGPQFIFQYYEKEERGRGNFPDRFSARQFPNYSSELNVNALLLGDSALYLCASSLINEQFFGPGTRLTVL.

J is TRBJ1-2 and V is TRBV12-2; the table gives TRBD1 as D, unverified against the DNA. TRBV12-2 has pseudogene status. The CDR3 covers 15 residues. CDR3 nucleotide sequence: TGTGCAAGTCGCTTAGGCGGGACAGGCGATTATGGCTACACCTTC. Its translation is CASRLGGTGDYGYTF.

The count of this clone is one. Here the CDR3 reads CASSPRRGSYEQYF. The DNA of the CDR3 is TGTGCCAGCAGCCCGAGGAGGGGATCCTACGAGCAGTACTTC. The chain links TRBV7-9 to TRBJ2-7; a weak D match, TRBD2 (6 bases). The germline V and J ends were trimmed by 5 bases and 1 base, with 12 bases remaining between them. Germline V gene data show CDR1 as SEHNR and CDR2 as FQNEAQ (reference sequence). The CDR3 covers 14 residues.

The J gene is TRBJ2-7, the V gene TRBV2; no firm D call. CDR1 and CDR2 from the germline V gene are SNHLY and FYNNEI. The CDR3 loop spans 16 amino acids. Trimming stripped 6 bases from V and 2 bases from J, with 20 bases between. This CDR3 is CASRRHGSGPTYEQYF. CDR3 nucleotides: TGTGCCAGCAGAAGGCACGGTTCAGGTCCTACCTACGAGCAGTACTTC.

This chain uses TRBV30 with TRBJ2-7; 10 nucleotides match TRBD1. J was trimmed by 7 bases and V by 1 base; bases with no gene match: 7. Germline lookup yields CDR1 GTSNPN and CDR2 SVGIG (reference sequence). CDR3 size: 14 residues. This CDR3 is CAWSGGTGAREQYF. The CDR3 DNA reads TGTGCCTGGAGTGGGGGGACAGGGGCTAGGGAGCAGTACTTC.

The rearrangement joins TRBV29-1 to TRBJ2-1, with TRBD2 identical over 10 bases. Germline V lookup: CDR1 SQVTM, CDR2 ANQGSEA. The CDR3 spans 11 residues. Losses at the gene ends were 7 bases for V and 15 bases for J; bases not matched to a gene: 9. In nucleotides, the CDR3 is TGCAGCGCTGGACTAGCGGATTTCGGGTTCTTC. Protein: CSAGLADFGFF.

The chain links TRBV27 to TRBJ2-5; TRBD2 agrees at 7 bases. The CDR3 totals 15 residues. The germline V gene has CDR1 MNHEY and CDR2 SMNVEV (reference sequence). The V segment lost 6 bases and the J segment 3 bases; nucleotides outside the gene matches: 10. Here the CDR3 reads CASRPRTSGEETQYF. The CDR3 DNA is TGTGCCAGCAGACCCCGGACTAGTGGGGAAGAGACCCAGTACTTC.

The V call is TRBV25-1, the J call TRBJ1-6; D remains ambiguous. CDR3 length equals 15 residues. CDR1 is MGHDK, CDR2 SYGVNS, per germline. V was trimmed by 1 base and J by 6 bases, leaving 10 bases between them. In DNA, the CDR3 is TGTGCCAGCAGTGAATTCGGAGGGAGTAATTCACCCCTCCACTTT. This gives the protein CASSEFGGSNSPLHF.